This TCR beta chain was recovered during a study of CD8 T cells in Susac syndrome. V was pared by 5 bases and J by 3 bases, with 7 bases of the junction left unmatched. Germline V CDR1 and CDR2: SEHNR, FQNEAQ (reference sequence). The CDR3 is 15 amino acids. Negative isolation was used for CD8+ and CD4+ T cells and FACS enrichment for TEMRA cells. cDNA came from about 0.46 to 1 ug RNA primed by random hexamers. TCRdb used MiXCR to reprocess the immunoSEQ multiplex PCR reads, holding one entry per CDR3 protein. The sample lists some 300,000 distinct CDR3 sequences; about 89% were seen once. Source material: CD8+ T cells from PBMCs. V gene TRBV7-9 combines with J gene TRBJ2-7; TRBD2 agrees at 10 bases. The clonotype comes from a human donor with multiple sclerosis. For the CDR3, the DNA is TGTGCCAGCAGCCGGACTAGCGGACCGTACTACGAGCAGTACTTC. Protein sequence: CASSRTSGPYYEQYF.